The 23 T cell receptor beta chains presented below share a single source sample, sequenced in a study of CD8+CD57+ T cells in acquired aplastic anemia. Researchers used genomic DNA as the template to profile TCR beta VDJ and CDR3. Using its own MiXCR run on the reads, TCRdb lists one record per CDR3 protein. The sample carries a few hundred thousand distinct CDR3 sequences, approximately 33% recorded once. The sequenced patients had an expansion of CD8+CD57+ cells seen by flow cytometry. Sequences were obtained from sorted CD4+, CD8+, or CD8+CD57+ T cells (not recorded which) from PBMCs. These receptors were taken from a human donor with aplastic anemia.

V usage is TRBV10-2 and J usage is TRBJ1-1; D remains ambiguous. The germline V and J ends were trimmed by 0 bases and 0 bases, with 8 bases remaining between them. The CDR3 covers 15 residues. CDR1 WSHSY and CDR2 SAAADI come from the germline V gene. CDR3 in DNA: TGCGCCAGCAGTGAGTCTGGCAGCTTGAACACTGAAGCTTTCTTT. It translates to CASSESGSLNTEAFF.

To note about this clonotype: A much larger clonotype is one base distant, so this may be a read error. The chain carries TRBV20-1 and TRBJ1-2; no definite D call. This CDR3 has 12 amino acids. Germline CDR1 reads DFQATT; CDR2 reads SNEGSKA (reference sequence). In nucleotides, the CDR3 is TGCAGTGCTAGGAGGGATAACTATGGCCACACCTTC. Translated: CSARRDNYGHTF.

The chain joins TRBV4-1 to TRBJ2-1, with TRBD1 identical over 7 bases. There are 15 residues in the CDR3. Losses at the gene ends were 2 bases for V and 4 bases for J; bases not matched to a gene: 5. The germline CDR1 and CDR2 sequences are MGHRA and YSYEKL. CDR3 DNA: TGCGCCAGCAGCCAAACCGGGACAGCTTACAATGAGCAGTTCTTC. Translated: CASSQTGTAYNEQFF.

This clonotype was seen repeatedly, ten times or more. The rearrangement links TRBV29-1 to TRBJ1-6, with TRBD1 matching over 9 bases. The V segment lost 6 bases and the J segment 7 bases; nucleotides outside the gene matches: 4. The length of the CDR3 is 13 residues. In germline, CDR1 is SQVTM, CDR2 ANQGSEA. The chain's CDR3 is CSVRTGANSPLHF. In nucleotides, the CDR3 is TGCAGCGTCAGGACAGGGGCGAATTCACCCCTCCACTTT. Variable domain in full (rest from reference TRBV29-1 and TRBJ1-6): SAVISQKPSRDICQRGTSLTIQCQVDSQVTMMFWYRQQPGQSLTLIATANQGSEATYESGFVIDKFPISRPNLTFSTLTVSNMSPEDSSIYLCSVRTGANSPLHFGNGTRLTVT.

This clonotype was seen only a few times. The junction and the germline gene differ at one end; a read error may be behind it. This chain joins TRBV28 and TRBJ1-3, with a tentative D call TRBD1 (6 bases). The length of the CDR3 is 12 residues. From germline, CDR1 is MDHEN and CDR2 SYDVKM. The DNA of the CDR3 is TGTGCCAGCAGTCCTACAGGGCCCCGCGTAGATTTT. Residues: CASSPTGPRVDF.

The chain combines TRBV10-3 with TRBJ1-6; D is undetermined. This CDR3 region has 17 residues. Germline values: CDR1 ENHRY, CDR2 SYGVKD. Trimming pared 10 bases from V and 0 bases from J, leaving 19 bases between. The CDR3 DNA sequence: TGTGCCAGCCAACCGACCGCATCGAGCTCCTATAATTCACCCCTCCACTTT. As protein: CASQPTASSSYNSPLHF.

This clonotype has a count of ten or more. The chain is built from TRBV9 and TRBJ2-3, with 7 bases fitting TRBD2. The V and J ends lost 1 base and 3 bases, in that order; junction bases with no gene match: 5. The CDR3 extends over 15 amino acids. Per the germline V gene, CDR1 is SGDLS and CDR2 is YYNGEE. CDR3 in DNA: TGTGCCAGCAGCGTAACAGCGGGACCTACAGATACGCAGTATTTT. It yields the protein CASSVTAGPTDTQYF. Supplemented by reference TRBV9 and TRBJ2-3, the full variable domain reads DSGVTQTPKHLITATGQRVTLRCSPRSGDLSVYWYQQSLDQGLQFLIQYYNGEERAKGNILERFSAQQFPDLHSELNLSSLELGDSALYFCASSVTAGPTDTQYFGPGTRLTVL.

This rearrangement joins TRBV18 to TRBJ2-2; TRBD1 matches 8 bases. With 3 bases clipped from V and 6 bases from J, the junction kept 3 bases outside the gene matches. CDR3 size: 14 residues. Germline V gives CDR1 KGHSH, CDR2 LQKENI. For the CDR3, the DNA is TGTGCCAGCTCACCGCAGACAGGGGCCGGGGAGCTGTTTTTT. Protein: CASSPQTGAGELFF.

The rearrangement links TRBV20-1 to TRBJ2-7; 7 bases fit TRBD1. Losses at the gene ends were 8 bases for V and 0 bases for J; bases not matched to a gene: 7. CDR1 is DFQATT and CDR2 is SNEGSKA in the germline V gene (reference sequence). The CDR3 contains 13 residues. The CDR3 loop is CSTSGQSSYEQYF. The DNA of the CDR3 is TGCAGTACCTCGGGACAGAGCTCCTACGAGCAGTACTTC.

This clonotype was seen ten or more times. The J gene is TRBJ1-2, the V gene TRBV25-1; the D gene is possibly TRBD1 (5 bases). The CDR3 loop spans 14 amino acids. Per germline, CDR1 MGHDK and CDR2 SYGVNS. V lost 2 bases and J lost 4, with 11 bases in between. The CDR3 sequence is CASSEPIDSYGYTF. As DNA, the CDR3 is TGTGCCAGCAGTGAACCTATAGACAGCTATGGCTACACCTTC.

V is TRBV2 and J is TRBJ2-1, with 13 bases aligning to TRBD2. V gave up 4 bases and J gave up 8 bases; unmatched junction bases: 5. CDR1 and CDR2 from the germline V gene are SNHLY and FYNNEI. The CDR3 loop spans 15 amino acids. CDR3 protein: CASSAGLAGSHEQFF. The CDR3 nucleotides are TGTGCCAGCAGTGCGGGACTAGCGGGGTCTCATGAGCAGTTCTTC.

J is TRBJ1-5 and V is TRBV7-2; the D gene is possibly TRBD1 (6 bases). The germline V gene encodes CDR1 SGHTA and CDR2 FQGNSA. With 2 bases removed from V and 7 bases from J, the gap between germline ends came to 12 bases. The CDR3 is 14 amino acids. The CDR3 sequence: CASSLYWGAQPQHF. The CDR3 coding sequence is TGTGCCAGCAGCTTATATTGGGGGGCCCAGCCCCAGCATTTT.

The chain uses TRBV30 and TRBJ1-2; 7 bases are a match to TRBD1. Unmatched junction bases numbered 6, after V lost 2 bases and J lost 6 bases. Germline lookup yields CDR1 GTSNPN and CDR2 SVGIG (reference sequence). CDR3 size: 13 residues. The DNA for the CDR3 is TGTGCCTGGAGTTATCTACAGGGGAATGGCTACACCTTC. As protein: CAWSYLQGNGYTF.

This clonotype showed up many times. The chain links TRBV10-3 to TRBJ2-1; the D call may be TRBD1 or TRBD2 (5 bases each). The V and J ends lost 4 bases and 10 bases respectively, with 23 bases between them. The germline CDR1 and CDR2 sequences are ENHRY and SYGVKD. CDR3 length: 16 amino acids. This chain's CDR3 is CAISASGRTTIWEQFF. CDR3 bases: TGTGCCATCAGTGCCTCGGGACGAACTACAATCTGGGAGCAGTTCTTC.

With respect to this clonotype: One junction end does not reproduce the germline sequence, and a read error may be involved. The J gene is TRBJ2-1, the V gene TRBV2, with D possibly TRBD1 on 5 matching bases. Looked up from germline, CDR1 is SNHLY and CDR2 is FYNNEI. This CDR3 region has 14 residues. The CDR3 nucleotides read TGCGCCAGCAGCCCGCAGCAGGGATCCCATGAGCAGTTCTTC. Translating it yields CASSPQQGSHEQFF.

The sample holds many counts of this clonotype. J is TRBJ2-7 and V is TRBV7-8, with D possibly being TRBD1 or TRBD2 (5 bases each). Germline lookup yields CDR1 SGHVS and CDR2 FQNEAQ. V was cut by 5 bases and J by 2 bases, with 19 bases left in between. There are 16 residues in the CDR3. Written as DNA, the CDR3 is TGTGCCAGCAGCCCCGTCTATCCGGGACCCACCTACGAGCAGTACTTC. Amino acids: CASSPVYPGPTYEQYF.

This clonotype was seen ten or more times. The chain employs TRBV29-1 and TRBJ2-3, with 8 bases aligning to TRBD1. The V and J ends lost 1 base and 4 bases, in that order; junction bases with no gene match: 7. Germline V gene data show CDR1 as SQVTM and CDR2 as ANQGSEA. The CDR3 consists of 15 residues. The DNA for the CDR3 is TGCAGCGTTGAAGTTCTAAGGACAGGGTCAGATACGCAGTATTTT. Protein: CSVEVLRTGSDTQYF.

V is TRBV15 and J is TRBJ1-2, with D uncertain. CDR1 LNHNV and CDR2 YYDKDF come from the germline V gene (reference sequence). Trimming removed 8 bases from V and 4 bases from J, with 8 bases in between. This CDR3 region has 11 residues. The CDR3 is CATSLGYGYTF. CDR3 coding DNA: TGTGCCACCTCCTTAGGCTATGGCTACACCTTC. The complete variable domain, with remaining parts taken from reference TRBV15 and TRBJ1-2, reads DAMVIQNPRYQVTQFGKPVTLSCSQTLNHNVMYWYQQKSSQAPKLLFHYYDKDFNNEADTPDNFQSRRPNTSFCFLDIRSPGLGDTAMYLCATSLGYGYTFGSGTRLTVV.

This clonotype appeared many times. J is TRBJ2-7 and V is TRBV7-9; D gene uncertain. Germline values: CDR1 SEHNR, CDR2 FQNEAQ (reference sequence). V lost 6 bases to trimming and J lost 2 bases, with 11 bases between them. The CDR3 covers 13 residues. CDR3 DNA sequence: TGTGCCAGCAGAGCCGGACGGACCTACGAGCAGTACTTC. Translating gives CASRAGRTYEQYF.

This clonotype was counted a few times. The chain joins TRBV24-1 to TRBJ2-3; no reliable D call. The CDR3 sequence is 16 residues long. Per germline, CDR1 KGHDR and CDR2 SFDVKD. The V end was cut by 4 bases, the J end by 2 bases, with 15 bases between. The CDR3 protein is CATSEGYSGNTDTQYF. The CDR3 DNA reads TGTGCCACCAGTGAGGGATACTCTGGAAACACAGATACGCAGTATTTT.

The chain carries TRBV7-2 and TRBJ2-7, with 7 bases aligning to TRBD2. The CDR3 runs to 13 residues. CDR1 and CDR2 from the germline V gene are SGHTA and FQGNSA. The V segment lost 2 bases and the J segment 8 bases; nucleotides outside the gene matches: 6. The CDR3 loop is CASSLNQRGQQYF. CDR3 bases: TGTGCCAGCAGCTTAAATCAGCGGGGCCAGCAGTACTTC.

This clonotype has more than one count but fewer than ten. V usage is TRBV5-5 and J usage is TRBJ1-1, with D maybe TRBD1 (6 bases). The V end lost 4 bases, the J end lost 8 bases, and 12 bases lay between the germline ends. Germline assignment: CDR1 SGHKS and CDR2 YYEKEE (reference sequence). This CDR3 region has 12 residues. Here the CDR3 DNA reads TGTGCCAGCAGCGGATGGCAGGGGGAAGCTTTCTTT. It encodes CASSGWQGEAFF.

The chain is built from TRBV6-1 and TRBJ2-7, with D possibly matching TRBD2 (6 bases). Germline values: CDR1 MNHNS, CDR2 SASEGT. The germline V and J ends were trimmed by 8 bases and 5 bases, with 22 bases remaining between them. The CDR3 extends over 15 amino acids. CDR3 region: CASELTRSGVNEQYF. The CDR3 DNA sequence: TGTGCCAGCGAGTTGACGCGATCGGGGGTTAACGAGCAGTACTTC.